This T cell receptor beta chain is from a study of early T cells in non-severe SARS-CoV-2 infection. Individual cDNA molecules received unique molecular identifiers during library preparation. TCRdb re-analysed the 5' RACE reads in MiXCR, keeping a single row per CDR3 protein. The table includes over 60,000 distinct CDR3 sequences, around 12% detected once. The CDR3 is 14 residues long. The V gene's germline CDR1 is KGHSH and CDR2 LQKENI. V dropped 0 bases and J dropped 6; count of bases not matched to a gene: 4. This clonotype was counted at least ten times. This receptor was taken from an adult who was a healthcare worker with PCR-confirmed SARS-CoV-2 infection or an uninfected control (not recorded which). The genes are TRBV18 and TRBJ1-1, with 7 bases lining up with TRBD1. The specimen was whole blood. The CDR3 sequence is CASSPPTTGSEAFF. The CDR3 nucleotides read TGTGCCAGCTCACCACCGACGACAGGGTCTGAAGCTTTCTTT.